The 13 T cell receptor beta chains given below trace back to one sample, sequenced in a study of blood T cell repertoires in COVID-19. Libraries were prepared by immunoSEQ multiplex PCR; TCRdb keeps only in-frame clonotypes and omits some of them. Altogether more than 95,000 clones are present, over 70% being singletons, with the ten largest covering 3.8%. The sequenced material came from peripheral blood. The receptors stem from a woman aged 45-60 years with acute or convalescent COVID-19.

This clone was counted only a few times. The chain employs TRBV19 and TRBJ2-7, with 12 bases fitting TRBD2. This CDR3 comprises 15 residues. Germline trimming cut 5 bases from V and 4 bases from J; bases unmatched to any gene: 6. Per germline, CDR1 LNHDA and CDR2 SQIVND (reference sequence). The CDR3 here is CASSRLTSGSYEQYF. The CDR3 DNA reads TGTGCCAGTAGTCGTTTGACTAGCGGGAGTTACGAGCAGTACTTC.

The CDR3 coding sequence is TGTGCCAGCAGTTTGTCCAGGGGCGAAAACACCGGGGAGCTGTTTTTT. Translating it yields CASSLSRGENTGELFF. The V and J genes are TRBV6-2 or TRBV6-3 and TRBJ2-2; a possible D gene is TRBD1 (6 bases). Germline CDR1 and CDR2: MNHEY and SVGEGT. The CDR3 is made up of 16 amino acids. The V gene lost 4 bases and the J gene lost 2 bases, with 14 bases spanning the gap.

This chain connects TRBV7-9 to TRBJ1-2; 7 nucleotides agree with TRBD1. Germline V gene sequence: CDR1 SEHNR, CDR2 FQNEAQ (reference sequence). Losses at the gene ends were 6 bases for V and 5 bases for J; bases not matched to a gene: 21. The CDR3 is 18 amino acids. CDR3 sequence: CASSLNPAGGRETYGYTF. The CDR3 bases are TGTGCCAGCAGTCTCAATCCCGCAGGGGGGCGAGAGACTTATGGCTACACCTTC.

The rearrangement joins TRBV10-3 to TRBJ2-5; 8 bases match TRBD1. The CDR3 runs to 13 residues. The V segment lost 4 bases and the J segment 3 bases; nucleotides outside the gene matches: 1. Germline values: CDR1 ENHRY, CDR2 SYGVKD. The chain's CDR3 is CAISGTGKETQYF. CDR3 nucleotide sequence: TGTGCCATCAGTGGGACAGGGAAAGAGACCCAGTACTTC.

This chain joins TRBV19 and TRBJ1-1; D remains unclear. The ends were cut back, 7 bases at V and 6 bases at J, with 15 bases in the middle. Germline-derived CDR1 and CDR2 are LNHDA and SQIVND (reference sequence). The CDR3 loop spans 13 amino acids. CDR3 coding DNA: TGTGCCAGTACTCGGGGTCAGAGCCCTGAAGCTTTCTTT. Translating gives CASTRGQSPEAFF.

The chain has TRBV19 and TRBJ2-1; 9 bases align to TRBD2. CDR3 length equals 15 residues. Germline V lookup: CDR1 LNHDA, CDR2 SQIVND (reference sequence). Trimming removed 7 bases from V and 7 bases from J; junction bases left unmatched: 11. CDR3 DNA: TGTGCCAGTAAGGATGGGGGGAGCGGGAGGAATGAGCAGTTCTTC. This translates into CASKDGGSGRNEQFF.

V and J are TRBV6-1 and TRBJ1-1, with unresolved D. The germline gives CDR1 MNHNS, CDR2 SASEGT. There are 14 residues in the CDR3. Trimming took off 2 bases at V and 0 bases at J, with 7 bases between the two ends. CDR3 protein: CASSELYLNTEAFF. The CDR3 DNA follows: TGTGCCAGCAGTGAATTGTACTTGAACACTGAAGCTTTCTTT.

V and J are TRBV10-3 and TRBJ2-1, with a tentative D call TRBD2 (5 bases). V gave up 10 bases and J gave up 1 base, with 5 bases separating them. This CDR3 comprises 11 residues. CDR1 and CDR2 (germline): ENHRY, SYGVKD. CDR3 DNA: TGTGCCAGCGGGTCCTACAATGAGCAGTTCTTC. Translated, it gives CASGSYNEQFF.

The CDR3 nucleotides are TGTGCCACCACTAAGAGGAAAGGGGCTAGCGGGGGGGCAAATGAGCAGTTCTTC. Its protein is CATTKRKGASGGANEQFF. The chain employs TRBV15 and TRBJ2-1, with TRBD2 matching over 12 bases. CDR1 is LNHNV, CDR2 YYDKDF, per germline (reference sequence). The ends lost 7 bases at V and 7 bases at J; junction bases unmatched: 17. The CDR3 is made up of 18 amino acids.

The chain couples TRBV2 to TRBJ1-2; perhaps TRBD1 as D (5 bases). Germline CDR1 and CDR2: SNHLY and FYNNEI. There are 13 residues in the CDR3. Trimming took 6 bases from V and 3 from J, leaving 11 bases between them. The CDR3 DNA is TGTGCCAGCAGCGACCTCAGGGACTATGGCTACACCTTC. This gives the protein CASSDLRDYGYTF.

This rearrangement joins TRBV19 to TRBJ2-1; 12 bases are shared with TRBD2. This CDR3 spans 18 amino acids. V was pared by 6 bases and J by 0 bases, with 9 bases of the junction left unmatched. Germline V lookup: CDR1 LNHDA, CDR2 SQIVND (reference sequence). Here the CDR3 DNA reads TGTGCCAGTAGCCGACTAGCGGGGGCCCTGAGCTCCTACAATGAGCAGTTCTTC. Its translation: CASSRLAGALSSYNEQFF. Filled out from reference TRBV19 and TRBJ2-1, the complete variable domain reads DGGITQSPKYLFRKEGQNVTLSCEQNLNHDAMYWYRQDPGQGLRLIYYSQIVNDFQKGDIAEGYSVSREKKESFPLTVTSAQKNPTAFYLCASSRLAGALSSYNEQFFGPGTRLTVL.

In nucleotides, the CDR3 is TGTGCCAGCAGCCAAGATTGGGGGAGGCCCTACGAGCAGTACTTC. The encoded protein is CASSQDWGRPYEQYF. V is TRBV4-2 and J is TRBJ2-7; possibly TRBD2 for D (6 bases). Trimming cost V 0 bases and J 2 bases, with 11 bases left between them. Germline CDR1 LGHNA, CDR2 YNFKEQ. The length of the CDR3 is 15 residues.

The J gene is TRBJ2-3, the V gene TRBV2; a weak D match, TRBD1 (5 bases). The CDR3 is made up of 14 amino acids. The germline V and J ends were trimmed by 8 bases and 0 bases, with 12 bases remaining between them. CDR1 SNHLY and CDR2 FYNNEI come from the germline V gene. CDR3 sequence reads: CASDEGASTDTQYF. Written as DNA, the CDR3 is TGTGCCAGCGATGAAGGGGCCAGCACAGATACGCAGTATTTT. The variable domain in full, with the rest retrieved from reference TRBV2 and TRBJ2-3, is EPEVTQTPSHQVTQMGQEVILRCVPISNHLYFYWYRQILGQKVEFLVSFYNNEISEKSEIFDDQFSVERPDGSNFTLKIRSTKLEDSAMYFCASDEGASTDTQYFGPGTRLTVL.